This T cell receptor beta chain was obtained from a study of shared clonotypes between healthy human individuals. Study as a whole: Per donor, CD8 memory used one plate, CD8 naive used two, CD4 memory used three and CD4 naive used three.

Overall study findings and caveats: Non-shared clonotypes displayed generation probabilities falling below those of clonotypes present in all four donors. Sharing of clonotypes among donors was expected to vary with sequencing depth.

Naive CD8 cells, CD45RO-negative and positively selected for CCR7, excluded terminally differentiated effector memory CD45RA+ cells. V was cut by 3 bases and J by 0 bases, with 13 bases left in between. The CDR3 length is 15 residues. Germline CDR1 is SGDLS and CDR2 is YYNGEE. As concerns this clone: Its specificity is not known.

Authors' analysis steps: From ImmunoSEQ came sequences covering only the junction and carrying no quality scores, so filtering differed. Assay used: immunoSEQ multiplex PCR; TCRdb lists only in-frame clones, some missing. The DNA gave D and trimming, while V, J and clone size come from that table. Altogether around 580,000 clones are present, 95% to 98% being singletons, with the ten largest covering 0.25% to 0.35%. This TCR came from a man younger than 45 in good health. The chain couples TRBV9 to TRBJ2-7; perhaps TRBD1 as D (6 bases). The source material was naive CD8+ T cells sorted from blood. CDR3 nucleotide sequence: TGTGCCAGCAGCGCCTCGGACAGCCACTCCTACGAGCAGTACTTC. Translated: CASSASDSHSYEQYF.